These 2 T cell receptor beta chains came from one sample sequenced in a study of blood T cell repertoires in COVID-19 (TCRdb year 2020). The library was generated by the immunoSEQ multiplex PCR assay. TCRdb's version of the immuneACCESS table is confined to in-frame rearrangements and falls short of the full clone set. An unresolved V gene accounts for under half of the shortfall where checked; the remainder is of unknown origin. The sample includes 200,000 to 300,000 clones, with about 83% observed a single time. More than 5.5% of the sample is taken by the ten largest. The sequenced material came from peripheral blood. All receptors derive from a human donor in a cohort sampled during active COVID-19.

The chain links TRBV7-3 to TRBJ1-1; TRBD1 agrees at 7 bases. Germline lookup yields CDR1 SGHTA and CDR2 FQGTGA. This CDR3 has 13 amino acids. J gave up 7 bases and V 2 bases, and 4 bases lay outside the gene matches. The CDR3 bases are TGTGCCAGCAGCTTACAACAGGGGATTGAAGCTTTCTTT. Its translation: CASSLQQGIEAFF.

The V and J genes are TRBV19 and TRBJ2-1; 10 bases are shared with TRBD2. In germline, CDR1 is LNHDA, CDR2 SQIVND (reference sequence). This CDR3 has 14 residues. The V and J ends lost 6 bases and 5 bases, in that order; junction bases with no gene match: 4. The CDR3 DNA sequence: TGTGCCAGTAGAGGGCTAGCGGGAGACAATGAGCAGTTCTTC. Translated: CASRGLAGDNEQFF.